Listed below are T cell receptor beta chains from one sample, sequenced in a study of T cell responses to AZD1222 COVID-19 vaccine. Produced via immunoSEQ multiplex PCR; TCRdb's table is partial and in-frame only. The sample consists of about 120,000 clones, 75% to 90% of them appearing once. The sample in question was peripheral blood, obtained 28 days after the second AZD1222 dose. The receptor set was obtained from an adult who received the AZD1222 COVID-19 vaccine. The CDR3 runs from the conserved cysteine through the conserved F or W. Fields, in order: J gene, V gene, D gene, clone size, CDR3 DNA, CDR3 protein. The D gene is left open where the match is weak. The size field is filled for only some rows; it gives once, few, many or a size class.

TRBJ2-6	TRBV6-4	-	once	TGTGCCAGCAGTGACTTTGATCAGGGAGGCTCTGGGGCCAACGTCCTGACTTTC	CASSDFDQGGSGANVLTF
TRBJ2-7	TRBV28	-	-	TGTGCCAGCAGTTTGGGGAGCTCCTACGAGCAGTACTTC	CASSLGSSYEQYF
TRBJ2-7	TRBV28	-	once	TGTGCCAGCAGTACGGGAAACGAGCAGTACTTC	CASSTGNEQYF
TRBJ2-3	TRBV9	-	-	TGTGCCAGCAGCGTAGTTCCTTCGGATACGCAGTATTTT	CASSVVPSDTQYF
TRBJ2-2	TRBV28	TRBD1	-	TGTGCCAGCAGGGACCCGATCGGACAGGGGTCCGCCACCGGGGAGCTGTTTTTT	CASRDPIGQGSATGELFF
TRBJ2-5	TRBV7-3	-	-	TGTGCCAGCAGCTTACGACCCCAAGAGACCCAGTACTTC	CASSLRPQETQYF
TRBJ2-1	TRBV2	TRBD2	-	TGTGCCAGCCCCCGAGCGGGAGGCCGTGGTAATGAGCAGTTCTTC	CASPRAGGRGNEQFF
TRBJ2-7	TRBV10-1	-	-	TGCGCCAGCAGTGACCGGGACACGGTATACGAGCAGTACTTC	CASSDRDTVYEQYF
TRBJ1-1	TRBV5-1	-	-	TGCGCCAGCAGCCCCCGCGAGGGGGACGCTGAAGCTTTCTTT	CASSPREGDAEAFF
TRBJ1-5	TRBV27	TRBD1	-	TGTGCCAGCAGTTTATCTCCTACAGGGGGCAATCAGCCCCAGCATTTT	CASSLSPTGGNQPQHF
TRBJ1-2	TRBV13	TRBD1	-	TGTGCCAGCAGCTTATGGGGCGGGACAGCGGATCTTACCTATGGCTACACCTTC	CASSLWGGTADLTYGYTF
TRBJ2-3	TRBV5-1	TRBD1	-	TGCGCCAGCAGCCACGGGACAGGGGGCCAAGATACGCAGTATTTT	CASSHGTGGQDTQYF
TRBJ2-7	TRBV28	-	-	TGTGCCAGCAAAGGCGGCCCCTACGAGCAGTACTTC	CASKGGPYEQYF
TRBJ1-5	TRBV19	-	few	TGTGCCAGTAGTATGAAAGGGACTCAACAGCATTTT	CASSMKGTQQHF
TRBJ2-2	TRBV11-3	TRBD1	once	TGTGCCAGCAACTCCCGGACAGGATACACCGGGGAGCTGTTTTTT	CASNSRTGYTGELFF
TRBJ2-7	TRBV6-5	-	-	TGTGCCAGCAAGGAAACCGTCCGCGAGCAGTACTTC	CASKETVREQYF
TRBJ2-5	TRBV7-9	TRBD1	-	TGTGCCAGCAGCTTATTGGGGGACAGACAAGAGACCCAGTACTTC	CASSLLGDRQETQYF
TRBJ2-3	TRBV25-1	TRBD1	-	TGTGCCAGCAGTGGAGACAGGGGCGCAGATACGCAGTATTTT	CASSGDRGADTQYF
TRBJ2-1	TRBV5-6	-	-	TGTGCCAGCAGCCCCGGGCGGCATGAGCAGTTCTTC	CASSPGRHEQFF
TRBJ2-7	TRBV7-8	-	-	TGTGCCAGCAGCTTAGTCATTAGTATCGACGAGCAGTACTTC	CASSLVISIDEQYF
TRBJ2-1	TRBV18	-	-	TGTGCCAGCTCACCACCCCCCCCCAGTGAGCAGTTCTTC	CASSPPPPSEQFF
TRBJ1-5	TRBV6-5	-	-	TGTGCCACGCAGACAAGGAGTAATCAGCCCCAGCATTTT	CATQTRSNQPQHF
TRBJ1-2	TRBV5-1	-	-	TGCGCCAGCAGCTTGGTATCGAAGGGCTCCTATGGCTACACCTTC	CASSLVSKGSYGYTF
TRBJ1-2	TRBV6-5	-	-	TGTGCCAGCAGTACCGCCCCGAGACTAGATGGCTACACCTTC	CASSTAPRLDGYTF
TRBJ2-2	TRBV4-3	TRBD2	-	TGCGCCAGCAGCCTTGGCCTAGCGGGAGGTTGGGCCGCGAACACCGGGGAGCTGTTTTTT	CASSLGLAGGWAANTGELFF
TRBJ2-7	TRBV7-6	TRBD2	-	TGTGCCAGCGGGGGGGCCTACGAGCAGTACTTC	CASGGAYEQYF
TRBJ2-3	TRBV2	-	-	TGTGCCAGCAGTGTCAGAGGGGTCGCAGATACGCAGTATTTT	CASSVRGVADTQYF
TRBJ2-1	TRBV6-1	TRBD2	-	TGTGCCAGCAGTGTGGGTGTAGCGGGCTCCTACAATGAGCAGTTCTTC	CASSVGVAGSYNEQFF
TRBJ2-1	TRBV7-2	-	-	TGTGCCAGCAGCTTACGTCAGCCACTTAGTCCCAATGAGCAGTTCTTC	CASSLRQPLSPNEQFF
TRBJ2-7	TRBV7-2	TRBD2	-	TGTGCCAGCAGCTTAGACTCCGGGACTAGCTCTCACGAGCAGTACTTC	CASSLDSGTSSHEQYF
TRBJ1-2	TRBV19	-	-	TGTGCCAGTAGTATGTTGATTGAAGGTACTAACTATGGCTACACCTTC	CASSMLIEGTNYGYTF
TRBJ2-7	TRBV9	TRBD1	-	TGTGCCAGCAACCCCGGGACAGGTGCTAGTGAGCAGTACTTC	CASNPGTGASEQYF